The clone carrying this TCR beta chain was seen more than once but under ten times. Its specificity is not known. The time point was: patch test 1, 2 weeks after DPC sensitization. Documented treatment: therapeutic diphenylcyclopropenone sensitization with weekly scalp DPC. The sample is drawn from a study of human T cells and chemical hapten exposure. Study-level findings and limits: Donors in the study had alopecia, meaning their immune response may differ from healthy people's.

MiXCR, applied by TCRdb to the RACE reads, yields one record per CDR3 protein. Of about 120,000 distinct CDR3 sequences in the sample, about 13% were seen once. The CDR3 extends over 18 amino acids. Germline values: CDR1 LGHDT, CDR2 YNNKEL (reference sequence). Between the trimmed V and J ends, which lost 0 bases and 4 bases, there was a span of 19 bases. This TCR was recovered from a man between 18 and 29 years old with alopecia areata. Some clones in this sample may be carry-over from other donors' samples. The sample was whole blood, taken in connection with sensitization to the hapten diphenylcyclopropenone (DPC). This chain uses TRBV3-1 with TRBJ2-1, with TRBD2 as a possible D gene (5 bases). The CDR3 reads CASSQDPGLISEYNEQFF. CDR3 nucleotide sequence: TGTGCCAGCAGCCAAGATCCCGGGCTCATTAGCGAGTACAATGAGCAGTTCTTC.